Below, 14 T cell receptor beta chains from the same sample are listed, as sequenced in a study of blood T cell repertoires in COVID-19. Sequencing used immunoSEQ multiplex PCR; TCRdb keeps in-frame clones, though not all of them. The sample contains approximately 46,000 clones, 70% to 85% of which appear only once. The sample taken for sequencing was peripheral blood. Every receptor here comes from a human donor in a cohort sampled during active COVID-19.

J is TRBJ2-1 and V is TRBV4-2, with D possibly TRBD2 on 5 matching bases. Germline CDR1 reads LGHNA; CDR2 reads YNFKEQ. The V and J ends lost 0 bases and 13 bases respectively, with 10 bases between them. CDR3 length: 12 residues. DNA for the CDR3: TGTGCCAGCAGCCAAGAGAGGAGGAGACAGTTCTTC. This encodes CASSQERRRQFF.

This clone was seen only once. This chain connects TRBV19 to TRBJ2-2; 9 bases agree with TRBD2. The germline gives CDR1 LNHDA, CDR2 SQIVND (reference sequence). The CDR3 totals 14 residues. V was clipped by 8 bases and J by 4 bases; unmatched bases: 5. CDR3 nucleotides: TGTGCCAGTCGCGGCGGGGGGGGCACCGGGGAGCTGTTTTTT. Its translation is CASRGGGGTGELFF.

This chain links TRBV6-2 or TRBV6-3 with TRBJ2-1; 7 bases are shared with TRBD2. CDR1 and CDR2 from the germline V gene are MNHEY and SVGEGT. The length of the CDR3 is 16 residues. Trimming cost V 2 bases and J 2 bases; bases outside gene matches: 6. In DNA, the CDR3 is TGTGCCAGCAGTTACCCCAGGAGCGGGGCCTACAATGAGCAGTTCTTC. It is translated as CASSYPRSGAYNEQFF.

The chain joins TRBV6-2 or TRBV6-3 to TRBJ2-5; 14 positions match TRBD2. V dropped 6 bases and J dropped 5; count of bases not matched to a gene: 8. Looked up from germline, CDR1 is MNHEY and CDR2 is SVGEGT. The CDR3 has 16 amino acids. As DNA, the CDR3 is TGTGCCAGCAGCCCAGGGGGACTAGCGGGGGCGGAGACCCAGTACTTC. Translated: CASSPGGLAGAETQYF.

This chain uses TRBV2 with TRBJ1-2; D gene ambiguous. The V end lost 8 bases, the J end lost 5 bases, and 15 bases lay between the germline ends. The germline V gene encodes CDR1 SNHLY and CDR2 FYNNEI. The CDR3 covers 13 residues. The CDR3 DNA reads as TGTGCCAGCCGGGAGACAACCTCTTATGGCTACACCTTC. Protein: CASRETTSYGYTF.

V usage is TRBV4-3 and J usage is TRBJ2-1; 8 positions match TRBD1. J was trimmed by 7 bases and V by 0 bases; bases with no gene match: 8. Germline V CDR1 and CDR2: LGHNA, YSLEER. This CDR3 is built from 16 residues. This CDR3 reads CASSQDLVRGRNEQFF. For the CDR3, the DNA is TGCGCCAGCAGCCAAGATCTGGTCAGGGGGCGAAATGAGCAGTTCTTC.

The V gene is TRBV7-2, the J gene TRBJ2-3; 10 bases fit TRBD2. Germline CDR1 SGHTA, CDR2 FQGNSA. The junction had 6 bases not matched to a gene; V was cut back by 4 bases and J by 5 bases. The CDR3 is 15 residues long. The CDR3 spells CASSSRTSGIDTQYF. The CDR3 DNA reads TGTGCCAGCAGCTCCCGGACTAGCGGAATAGATACGCAGTATTTT.

The chain uses TRBV19 and TRBJ2-7; TRBD1 aligns across 8 bases. There are 14 residues in the CDR3. Germline trimming cut 6 bases from V and 6 bases from J; bases unmatched to any gene: 10. Germline CDR1 is LNHDA and CDR2 is SQIVND (reference sequence). CDR3 loop: CASSWGTGGREQYF. In nucleotides, the CDR3 is TGTGCCAGTAGCTGGGGGACAGGCGGTCGCGAGCAGTACTTC. Based on the CDR3 plus reference TRBV19 and TRBJ2-7, the full variable domain is DGGITQSPKYLFRKEGQNVTLSCEQNLNHDAMYWYRQDPGQGLRLIYYSQIVNDFQKGDIAEGYSVSREKKESFPLTVTSAQKNPTAFYLCASSWGTGGREQYFGPGTRLTVT.

The chain uses TRBV6-2 or TRBV6-3 and TRBJ1-6; 9 bases line up with TRBD1. This CDR3 is 14 amino acids long. The V segment lost 5 bases and the J segment 8 bases; nucleotides outside the gene matches: 4. CDR1 and CDR2 (germline): MNHEY, SVGEGT. The CDR3 reads CASSTGQGYSPLHF. The CDR3 DNA sequence: TGTGCCAGCAGTACCGGACAGGGGTATTCACCCCTCCACTTT.

This chain uses TRBV5-1 with TRBJ2-5; TRBD2 matches 14 bases. In germline, CDR1 is SGHRS, CDR2 YFSETQ. There are 16 residues in the CDR3. V shed 6 bases, J shed 2 bases, and the junction held 6 bases outside the gene matches. CDR3 nucleotide sequence: TGCGCCAGCAACCTAGGGACTAGCGGGGGACAAGAGACCCAGTACTTC. Its translation is CASNLGTSGGQETQYF.

This chain uses TRBV10-2 with TRBJ1-1, with D hard to call. Germline V gene lookup returns CDR1 WSHSY and CDR2 SAAADI. The CDR3 is 10 residues long. With 8 bases removed from V and 7 bases from J, the gap between germline ends came to 8 bases. The CDR3 DNA sequence: TGCGCCAGCGGAGGGATTGAAGCTTTCTTT. It codes for CASGGIEAFF.

V and J are TRBV2 and TRBJ2-2, with D maybe TRBD2 (6 bases). V was shortened by 8 bases and J by 0 bases, with 16 bases between the two germline ends. The CDR3 covers 16 residues. Germline values: CDR1 SNHLY, CDR2 FYNNEI. CDR3 DNA: TGTGCCAGCCAACCCCGGGGGAACGCGAACACCGGGGAGCTGTTTTTT. Amino acid sequence: CASQPRGNANTGELFF.

This clone was seen a handful of times. The chain couples TRBV3-1 (or the pseudogene TRBV3-2) to TRBJ2-5, with D perhaps TRBD1 (6 bases). The germline V gene encodes CDR1 LGHDT and CDR2 YNNKEL (reference sequence). Deletions cut 2 bases from V and 1 base from J, with 14 bases between. This CDR3 spans 16 amino acids. In nucleotides, the CDR3 is TGTGCCAGCAGCCAAAGCCGGACAGACACCCAAGAGACCCAGTACTTC. The encoded protein is CASSQSRTDTQETQYF.

The chain is built from TRBV10-3 and TRBJ1-6, with 8 nucleotides matching TRBD1. The V gene's germline CDR1 is ENHRY and CDR2 SYGVKD. This CDR3 region has 15 residues. The junction had 6 bases not matched to a gene; V was cut back by 11 bases and J by 0 bases. CDR3 DNA: TGTGCCTCGAGGACAGGGAGCTCCTATAATTCACCCCTCCACTTT. Its translation: CASRTGSSYNSPLHF.